Below are 32 T cell receptor beta chains sequenced from a single sample in a study of OX40 agonist ivuxolimab in advanced cancers. The protocol was immunoSEQ multiplex PCR, while the TCRdb copy is restricted to in-frame clones and leaves out a portion. The table records approximately 70,000 clones, around 88% of them present only once. The sample was CD4+ or CD8+ T cells sorted from blood, taken in a trial of the OX40 agonist ivuxolimab. These receptors were collected from an adult with an advanced solid tumor such as melanoma, head and neck, liver or kidney cancer.

This chain uses TRBV9 with TRBJ1-1; the match to TRBD1 covers 7 bases. V was clipped by 3 bases and J by 6 bases; unmatched bases: 8. Looked up from germline, CDR1 is SGDLS and CDR2 is YYNGEE. This CDR3 has 14 amino acids. This chain's CDR3 is CASSAAGGRSEAFF. The CDR3 DNA reads TGTGCCAGCAGCGCAGCAGGGGGTAGGTCTGAAGCTTTCTTT. The full variable domain, completed using reference TRBV9 and TRBJ1-1, is DSGVTQTPKHLITATGQRVTLRCSPRSGDLSVYWYQQSLDQGLQFLIQYYNGEERAKGNILERFSAQQFPDLHSELNLSSLELGDSALYFCASSAAGGRSEAFFGQGTRLTVV.

This chain uses TRBV19 with TRBJ2-2; weak D call: TRBD2 (5 bases). This CDR3 has 16 residues. Germline V gene lookup returns CDR1 LNHDA and CDR2 SQIVND (reference sequence). The V end was cut by 3 bases, the J end by 3 bases, with 14 bases between. The CDR3 is CASSIRPGTYTGELFF. CDR3 nucleotide sequence: TGTGCCAGTAGTATTCGTCCGGGAACTTACACCGGGGAGCTGTTTTTT.

The CDR3 sequence is CASSWTGGTSEQYF. The CDR3 nucleotides are TGTGCCAGCAGTTGGACAGGGGGCACCTCCGAGCAGTACTTC. The chain joins TRBV27 to TRBJ2-7, with 11 bases that match TRBD1. CDR3 size: 14 residues. The ends lost 4 bases at V and 6 bases at J; junction bases unmatched: 5. The V gene's germline CDR1 is MNHEY and CDR2 SMNVEV (reference sequence).

The CDR3 reads CASSLTGGVDTQYF. CDR3 coding DNA: TGTGCCAGCAGCTTAACAGGGGGCGTTGATACGCAGTATTTT. The rearrangement joins TRBV7-9 to TRBJ2-3; 9 nucleotides agree with TRBD1. The V gene's germline CDR1 is SEHNR and CDR2 FQNEAQ (reference sequence). Trimming at V came to 2 bases and at J to 6 bases, leaving 3 bases not matched to a gene. This CDR3 is built from 14 residues.

This sequence joins TRBV5-1 and TRBJ1-5; TRBD1 matches at 7 bases. Looked up from germline, CDR1 is SGHRS and CDR2 is YFSETQ. There are 14 residues in the CDR3. V dropped 4 bases and J dropped 3; count of bases not matched to a gene: 4. The DNA of the CDR3 is TGCGCCAGCAGCCCTGGGACAGCCAATCAGCCCCAGCATTTT. It is translated as CASSPGTANQPQHF.

This chain links TRBV7-9 with TRBJ2-5; D gene ambiguous. The J call may not be correct, given that the DNA end is closer to TRBJ2-7. The CDR3 is made up of 14 amino acids. Germline assignment: CDR1 SEHNR and CDR2 FQNEAQ (reference sequence). CDR3 in amino acids: CASSLEAYVNEQYF. The CDR3 nucleotides read TGTGCCAGCAGCTTAGAGGCATACGTCAACGAGCAGTACTTC.

V usage is TRBV5-1 and J usage is TRBJ2-1, with TRBD2 as a possible D gene (6 bases). The CDR3 has 14 residues. Germline V CDR1 and CDR2: SGHRS, YFSETQ. The ends were cut back, 4 bases at V and 5 bases at J, with 13 bases in the middle. In nucleotides, the CDR3 is TGCGCCAGCAGCAGGACTACCGTTAACAATGAGCAGTTCTTC. Translating gives CASSRTTVNNEQFF.

The CDR3 sequence is CASSIPDKGAFF. The DNA for the CDR3 is TGTGCCAGTAGTATCCCGGACAAAGGAGCTTTCTTT. The V call is TRBV19, the J call TRBJ1-1, with TRBD1 as a possible D gene (5 bases). Trimming shortened V by 3 bases and J by 10 bases, and 12 bases separated the two germline ends. The CDR3 has 12 residues. Looked up from germline, CDR1 is LNHDA and CDR2 is SQIVND (reference sequence).

The chain couples TRBV7-3 to TRBJ2-3; 9 nucleotides match TRBD1. In germline, CDR1 is SGHTA, CDR2 FQGTGA. The trim removed 8 bases at V and 0 bases at J, leaving 0 bases unmatched. CDR3 length equals 13 residues. In nucleotides, the CDR3 is TGTGCCAGCGGGACAGGGAGCACAGATACGCAGTATTTT. It codes for CASGTGSTDTQYF. The full variable domain, in which reference TRBV7-3 and TRBJ2-3 provide the parts outside the CDR3, is GAGVSQTPSNKVTEKGKYVELRCDPISGHTALYWYRQSLGQGPEFLIYFQGTGAADDSGLPNDRFFAVRPEGSVSTLKIQRTERGDSAVYLCASGTGSTDTQYFGPGTRLTVL.

The chain joins TRBV5-6 to TRBJ2-7; D is perhaps TRBD2 (5 bases). There are 12 residues in the CDR3. Looked up from germline, CDR1 is SGHDT and CDR2 is YYEEEE. V lost 3 bases and J lost 7, with 11 bases in between. The CDR3 loop is CASSSGLGEQYF. For the CDR3, the DNA is TGTGCCAGCAGCTCCGGACTTGGAGAGCAGTACTTC.

The gene calls are TRBV5-5 and TRBJ1-2, with 8 bases lining up with TRBD1. Germline-derived CDR1 and CDR2 are SGHKS and YYEKEE (reference sequence). The CDR3 spans 15 residues. The V gene end was trimmed by 7 bases and the J gene end by 3 bases; junction bases not matched to a gene: 11. The CDR3 region is CASYGQGDLDYGYTF. The CDR3 coding sequence is TGTGCCAGCTACGGACAGGGCGATTTAGACTATGGCTACACCTTC.

V gene TRBV15 combines with J gene TRBJ1-2, with 8 bases lining up with TRBD1. The trim removed 5 bases at V and 8 bases at J, leaving 4 bases unmatched. Germline CDR1 and CDR2: LNHNV and YYDKDF (reference sequence). The CDR3 has 12 residues. CDR3 sequence (DNA): TGTGCCACCAGCGGGACAGGTTACGGCTACACCTTC. It yields the protein CATSGTGYGYTF.

The rearrangement joins TRBV6-1 to TRBJ2-7; D not certain. Between the trimmed V and J ends, which lost 10 bases and 2 bases, there was a span of 15 bases. The germline V gene encodes CDR1 MNHNS and CDR2 SASEGT. The CDR3 totals 13 residues. This CDR3 reads CATLQFLTYEQYF. In DNA form, the CDR3 reads TGTGCCACCCTTCAGTTCCTCACCTACGAGCAGTACTTC.

The chain combines TRBV5-1 with TRBJ2-3; no clear D. This CDR3 has 15 amino acids. With 0 bases removed from V and 1 base from J, the gap between germline ends came to 9 bases. Germline assignment: CDR1 SGHRS and CDR2 YFSETQ. CDR3 loop: CASSLETSRTDTQYF. CDR3 DNA sequence: TGCGCCAGCAGCTTGGAGACCAGCCGCACAGATACGCAGTATTTT.

The chain combines TRBV9 with TRBJ1-1; D is undetermined. Trimming removed 0 bases at V and 8 bases at J, with 11 bases between. Germline V gives CDR1 SGDLS, CDR2 YYNGEE. This CDR3 is built from 13 residues. The CDR3 DNA sequence: TGTGCCAGCAGCGTAGATGGGATGACAGAAGCTTTCTTT. This translates into CASSVDGMTEAFF.

This chain uses TRBV19 with TRBJ2-3; TRBD2 aligns across 7 bases. After removal of 7 bases from V and 1 base from J, the junction contained 17 bases not matched to a gene. This CDR3 contains 18 residues. Per the germline V gene, CDR1 is LNHDA and CDR2 is SQIVND (reference sequence). CDR3 sequence (DNA): TGTGCCAGTACCAAACAGTTGGGCGGGAGCCCCGGCACAGATACGCAGTATTTT. Translated: CASTKQLGGSPGTDTQYF.

V usage is TRBV9 and J usage is TRBJ2-1; D is unclear. The V end lost 0 bases, the J end lost 7 bases, and 17 bases lay between the germline ends. This CDR3 has 16 amino acids. In germline, CDR1 is SGDLS, CDR2 YYNGEE. CDR3 region: CASSVGGARLGNEQFF. The CDR3 nucleotides read TGTGCCAGCAGCGTAGGCGGTGCAAGATTGGGGAATGAGCAGTTCTTC.

CDR3 amino acids: CASSFPPGRDEQYF. The CDR3 region has the DNA TGTGCCAGCAGTTTCCCCCCAGGGCGGGACGAGCAGTACTTC. The chain couples TRBV28 to TRBJ2-7, with D possibly called TRBD1 or TRBD2 (5 bases each). CDR1 is MDHEN and CDR2 is SYDVKM in the germline V gene. The V gene lost 3 bases and the J gene lost 5 bases, with 14 bases spanning the gap. The CDR3 length is 14 residues.

The sample holds a few counts of this clone. The chain employs TRBV6-5 and TRBJ2-2, with TRBD1 matching 7 bases. V trimming: 2 bases; J trimming: 4 bases; junction bases outside the gene matches: 4. Germline V gene data show CDR1 as MNHEY and CDR2 as SVGAGI. CDR3 length: 15 amino acids. This CDR3 reads CASSYRGQATGELFF. For the CDR3, the DNA is TGTGCCAGCAGTTACCGAGGACAGGCCACCGGGGAGCTGTTTTTT.

The count of this clone is one. CDR3 sequence: CASSQVPGDRSYNSPLHF. In DNA, the CDR3 is TGCGCCAGCAGCCAAGTTCCAGGGGATCGATCCTATAATTCACCCCTCCACTTT. The rearrangement links TRBV4-1 to TRBJ1-6; perhaps TRBD1 as D (6 bases). This CDR3 has 18 amino acids. The V end lost 1 base, the J end lost 1 base, and 14 bases lay between the germline ends. From germline, CDR1 is MGHRA and CDR2 YSYEKL.

V gene TRBV19 combines with J gene TRBJ2-3; 8 bases are shared with TRBD2. The junction had 2 bases not matched to a gene; V was cut back by 5 bases and J by 1 base. CDR1 is LNHDA, CDR2 SQIVND, per germline (reference sequence). There are 14 residues in the CDR3. The CDR3 DNA reads TGTGCCAGTAGTTCAGCGGGGGGCACAGATACGCAGTATTTT. The encoded protein is CASSSAGGTDTQYF.

This chain connects TRBV7-9 to TRBJ2-5, with 11 bases matching TRBD1. TRBJ2-7 explains the end of the DNA better; the J call may be wrong. This CDR3 contains 15 residues. CDR1 SEHNR and CDR2 FQNEAQ come from the germline V gene (reference sequence). CDR3 sequence (DNA): TGTGCCAGCAGCTTATACCGGGACAGGGGGAACGAGCAGTACTTC. Translated: CASSLYRDRGNEQYF.

The J gene is TRBJ1-4, the V gene TRBV5-5; no clear D. The germline V gene encodes CDR1 SGHKS and CDR2 YYEKEE (reference sequence). CDR3 size: 14 residues. With 3 bases removed from V and 0 bases from J, the gap between germline ends came to 6 bases. Written as DNA, the CDR3 is TGTGCCAGCAGCTCCTATACAACTAATGAAAAACTGTTTTTT. Translated, it gives CASSSYTTNEKLFF.

The chain employs TRBV28 and TRBJ1-2; D is perhaps TRBD1 (5 bases). Germline lookup yields CDR1 MDHEN and CDR2 SYDVKM. Trimming removed 11 bases from V and 6 bases from J, with 16 bases in between. The CDR3 length is 12 residues. CDR3 bases: TGTGCCTACCGGGGGGTTGACGATGGCTACACCTTC. This encodes CAYRGVDDGYTF.

This chain joins TRBV18 and TRBJ1-2; D call uncertain. V gave up 6 bases and J gave up 5 bases, with 10 bases separating them. The CDR3 runs 12 residues. The germline CDR1 and CDR2 sequences are KGHSH and LQKENI. The CDR3 DNA reads as TGTGCCAGCTCGACGCCCGGGTATGGCTACACCTTC. Protein: CASSTPGYGYTF. Filled out from reference TRBV18 and TRBJ1-2, the complete variable domain reads NAGVMQNPRHLVRRRGQEARLRCSPMKGHSHVYWYRQLPEEGLKFMVYLQKENIIDESGMPKERFSAEFPKEGPSILRIQQVVRGDSAAYFCASSTPGYGYTFGSGTRLTVV.

This rearrangement joins TRBV2 to TRBJ2-7; 8 nucleotides match TRBD2. CDR1 is SNHLY and CDR2 is FYNNEI in the germline V gene. The V gene end was trimmed by 5 bases and the J gene end by 6 bases; junction bases not matched to a gene: 9. CDR3 size: 14 residues. Written as DNA, the CDR3 is TGTGCCAGCAGTCTCACGCGGGGGGTCGCCGAGCAGTACTTC. Translating it yields CASSLTRGVAEQYF.

This chain links TRBV25-1 with TRBJ2-2; D may be TRBD1 (5 bases). Between the trimmed V and J ends, which lost 4 bases and 3 bases, there was a span of 9 bases. This CDR3 has 14 amino acids. Germline-derived CDR1 and CDR2 are MGHDK and SYGVNS. For the CDR3, the DNA is TGTGCCAGCAGTGGTAGGGGTGACACCGGGGAGCTGTTTTTT. Translating gives CASSGRGDTGELFF. The whole variable domain, filled in from reference TRBV25-1 and TRBJ2-2, reads EADIYQTPRYLVIGTGKKITLECSQTMGHDKMYWYQQDPGMELHLIHYSYGVNSTEKGDLSSESTVSRIRTEHFPLTLESARPSHTSQYLCASSGRGDTGELFFGEGSRLTVL.

V and J are TRBV10-3 and TRBJ1-5, with D perhaps matching TRBD1 (5 bases). Looked up from germline, CDR1 is ENHRY and CDR2 is SYGVKD. V shed 3 bases and J shed 1 base, with 16 bases lying between them. This CDR3 spans 17 amino acids. CDR3 sequence: CAISETVGGRSNQPQHF. The DNA for the CDR3 is TGTGCCATCAGTGAAACTGTTGGGGGTAGGAGCAATCAGCCCCAGCATTTT.

V is TRBV7-3 and J is TRBJ2-1, with D possibly matching TRBD2 (5 bases). V dropped 1 base and J dropped 1 base, with 8 bases sitting between them. The CDR3 sequence is 15 residues long. Germline CDR1 SGHTA, CDR2 FQGTGA. CDR3 DNA: TGTGCCAGCAGCTTAAAAGGGAGTTCCTACAATGAGCAGTTCTTC. This encodes CASSLKGSSYNEQFF.

The CDR3 reads CASSIAGVNTGELFF. The CDR3 nucleotides read TGTGCCAGTAGTATTGCAGGGGTAAACACCGGGGAGCTGTTTTTT. The genes are TRBV19 and TRBJ2-2; D is perhaps TRBD1 (6 bases). The CDR3 contains 15 residues. With 3 bases removed from V and 2 bases from J, the gap between germline ends came to 10 bases. Germline CDR1 LNHDA, CDR2 SQIVND (reference sequence).

The rearrangement joins TRBV4-1 to TRBJ2-7; TRBD1 matches 10 bases. The CDR3 has 16 residues. V gave up 3 bases and J gave up 2 bases; unmatched junction bases: 7. The germline V gene encodes CDR1 MGHRA and CDR2 YSYEKL. The CDR3 loop reads CASSHAPGTGAYEQYF. As DNA, the CDR3 is TGCGCCAGCAGCCACGCACCCGGGACAGGGGCCTACGAGCAGTACTTC.

The chain recombines TRBV5-4 with TRBJ1-1; 8 positions match TRBD1. Trimming removed 1 base from V and 6 bases from J; junction bases left unmatched: 2. This CDR3 contains 13 residues. CDR1 and CDR2 (germline): SGHNT, YYREEE (reference sequence). The CDR3 here is CASSLQGAPEAFF. The CDR3 nucleotides read TGTGCCAGCAGCTTGCAGGGGGCACCTGAAGCTTTCTTT.